This T cell receptor beta chain is drawn from a study of blood T cell repertoires in COVID-19. Across the study: PBMCs, B-cell-depleted T cells, or T cells provided the cDNA or gDNA that made up the material.

Participants' own reports of clinical history determined their cohort assignment. Two negative PCRs, clearance, or symptom resolution had been documented for recovered Cohort 3 donors. CDR1 is SGHVS, CDR2 FQNEAQ, per germline. The CDR3 covers 16 residues. V dropped 5 bases and J dropped 0; count of bases not matched to a gene: 6. Some clones are missing from TCRdb's copy, which holds only in-frame ones; the method was immunoSEQ multiplex PCR. The table lists 250,000 to 300,000 clones, approximately 83% of them singletons, with around 2% in the top ten. This clone was picked up a small number of times.

The clonotype comes from a woman between 50 and 59 years old who had recovered from COVID-19. Specimen: PBMCs or T cells enriched from blood (not recorded which). The genes are TRBV7-8 and TRBJ1-1, with 10 bases lining up with TRBD1. The CDR3 DNA is TGTGCCAGCAGCGTAAGACAGGGGGCTATGAACACTGAAGCTTTCTTT. Protein product: CASSVRQGAMNTEAFF. Full variable domain (outside the CDR3, taken from reference TRBV7-8 and TRBJ1-1): GAGVSQSPRYKVAKRGQDVALRCDPISGHVSLFWYQQALGQGPEFLTYFQNEAQLDKSGLPSDRFFAERPEGSVSTLKIQRTQQEDSAVYLCASSVRQGAMNTEAFFGQGTRLTVV.